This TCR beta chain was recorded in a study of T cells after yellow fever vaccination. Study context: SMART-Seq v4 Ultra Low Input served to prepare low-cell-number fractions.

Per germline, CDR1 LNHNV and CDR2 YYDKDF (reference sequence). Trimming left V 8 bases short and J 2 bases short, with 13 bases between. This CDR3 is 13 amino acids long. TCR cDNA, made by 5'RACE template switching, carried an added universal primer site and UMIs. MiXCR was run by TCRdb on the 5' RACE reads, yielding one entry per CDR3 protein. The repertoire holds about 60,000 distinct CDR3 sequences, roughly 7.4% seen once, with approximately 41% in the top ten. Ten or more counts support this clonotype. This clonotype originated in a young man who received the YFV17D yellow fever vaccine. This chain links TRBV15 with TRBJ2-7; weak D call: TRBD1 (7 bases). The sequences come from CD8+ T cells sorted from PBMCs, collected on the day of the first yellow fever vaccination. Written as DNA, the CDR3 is TGTGCCACCGCCGGAGGGACAGCCTACGAGCAGTACTTC. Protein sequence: CATAGGTAYEQYF.